Below are 21 T cell receptor beta chains sequenced from a single sample in a study of shared T cell receptors in the human thymus. The table came from immunoSEQ multiplex PCR; TCRdb's copy has only in-frame clones and leaves some out. The sample records some 700,000 clones, approximately 85% being singletons. These sequences were also reported in another study, on human thymus T cells.

The material sequenced was thymocytes. The receptors shown here come from a girl under three years old with a congenital heart defect.

The chain joins TRBV5-4 to TRBJ2-5; D perhaps matches TRBD2 (6 bases). Germline loops: CDR1 SGHNT, CDR2 YYREEE (reference sequence). The CDR3 runs 14 residues. V was trimmed by 6 bases and J by 5 bases, leaving 17 bases between them. CDR3 region: CASTRRGRGETQYF. The DNA of the CDR3 is TGTGCCAGCACGCGGCGGGGAAGGGGCGAGACCCAGTACTTC.

V usage is TRBV6-1 and J usage is TRBJ2-1; 10 nucleotides match TRBD2. This CDR3 has 14 amino acids. Germline-derived CDR1 and CDR2 are MNHNS and SASEGT. V lost 7 bases, J lost 6 bases, and 6 bases stayed unmatched. The CDR3 region has the DNA TGTGCCAGCACCGACCTAGCGGGGGTCAATGAGCAGTTCTTC. This codes for CASTDLAGVNEQFF.

The chain recombines TRBV14 with TRBJ1-2; 8 nucleotides agree with TRBD1. The V gene's germline CDR1 is SGHDN and CDR2 FVKESK. V shed 6 bases and J 0 bases; nucleotides not matched to a gene: 18. The CDR3 extends over 19 amino acids. CDR3: CASRPPDRGGTLPNYGYTF. CDR3 bases: TGTGCCAGCAGACCCCCCGACAGGGGAGGCACTCTCCCTAACTATGGCTACACCTTC.

The rearrangement links TRBV19 to TRBJ1-4, with TRBD1 matching over 7 bases. This CDR3 spans 16 amino acids. Germline V gene lookup returns CDR1 LNHDA and CDR2 SQIVND (reference sequence). V shed 9 bases and J 1 base; nucleotides not matched to a gene: 11. The DNA for the CDR3 is TGTGCCAGCTTGAACAGGGGAGGAGGAACTAATGAAAAACTGTTTTTT. Protein sequence: CASLNRGGGTNEKLFF.

This clone was seen a handful of times. The chain has TRBV4-3 and TRBJ1-4, with D maybe TRBD1 (5 bases). This CDR3 contains 18 residues. Looked up from germline, CDR1 is LGHNA and CDR2 is YSLEER. Trimming took off 4 bases at V and 7 bases at J, with 25 bases between the two ends. This CDR3 reads CASSLRGGRAYRSEKLFF. The CDR3 DNA reads as TGCGCCAGCAGCCTCCGTGGGGGGAGGGCCTACCGCAGTGAAAAACTGTTTTTT.

The gene calls are TRBV6-6 and TRBJ1-1; D not resolved. The CDR3 covers 16 residues. In germline, CDR1 is MNHNY, CDR2 SVGAGI (reference sequence). V lost 2 bases and J lost 0, with 13 bases in between. CDR3 region: CASSYNCSYMNTEAFF. The CDR3 DNA reads TGTGCCAGCAGTTACAATTGCTCTTACATGAACACTGAAGCTTTCTTT.

This clone has just a few counts. This chain uses TRBV12-5 with TRBJ1-1, with TRBD1 matching 7 bases. The length of the CDR3 is 14 residues. V was pared by 0 bases and J by 7 bases, with 5 bases of the junction left unmatched. CDR1 and CDR2 from the germline V gene are LGHNT and FRNRAP. The chain's CDR3 is CASGLVGTVVEAFF. DNA of the CDR3: TGTGCTAGTGGTTTGGTCGGGACAGTCGTTGAAGCTTTCTTT. Looking up the rest from reference TRBV12-5 and TRBJ1-1 gives the full variable domain: DARVTQTPRHKVTEMGQEVTMRCQPILGHNTVFWYRQTMMQGLELLAYFRNRAPLDDSGMPKDRFSAEMPDATLATLKIQPSEPRDSAVYFCASGLVGTVVEAFFGQGTRLTVV.

The gene calls are TRBV5-1 and TRBJ1-2; 9 bases map to TRBD1. This CDR3 region has 19 residues. Trimming cost V 5 bases and J 0 bases; bases outside gene matches: 17. Germline V gives CDR1 SGHRS, CDR2 YFSETQ. The CDR3 sequence is CASRLSHRTGVFSNYGYTF. The CDR3 bases are TGCGCCAGCAGACTTAGCCATAGGACAGGGGTGTTCTCTAACTATGGCTACACCTTC.

This clone appeared a few times. The rearrangement links TRBV6-6 to TRBJ1-2; 9 nucleotides agree with TRBD1. CDR3 size: 14 residues. CDR1 and CDR2 (germline): MNHNY, SVGAGI (reference sequence). V was pared by 2 bases and J by 2 bases, with 0 bases of the junction left unmatched. The CDR3 DNA sequence: TGTGCCAGCAGTTACGGGACAGGGAACTATGGCTACACCTTC. Translated: CASSYGTGNYGYTF.

The chain uses TRBV10-3 and TRBJ2-1, with TRBD2 as a possible D gene (7 bases). Germline loops: CDR1 ENHRY, CDR2 SYGVKD. The V end was cut by 2 bases, the J end by 2 bases, with 19 bases between. The CDR3 runs to 18 residues. CDR3 loop: CAISEARGGADPYNEQFF. The CDR3 DNA is TGTGCCATCAGTGAGGCGAGGGGGGGCGCCGACCCCTACAATGAGCAGTTCTTC.

This clone was seen more than once but under ten times. V usage is TRBV7-8 and J usage is TRBJ2-1, with TRBD1 identical over 9 bases. The CDR3 covers 18 residues. Germline values: CDR1 SGHVS, CDR2 FQNEAQ. Trimming removed 2 bases from V and 4 bases from J; junction bases left unmatched: 12. In DNA, the CDR3 is TGTGCCAGCAGCTTACGCCCGGTACAGGGGGCAGATTACAATGAGCAGTTCTTC. This encodes CASSLRPVQGADYNEQFF.

The chain is built from TRBV10-3 and TRBJ1-1; no reliable D call. Trimming took 6 bases from V and 1 from J, leaving 15 bases between them. CDR1 is ENHRY and CDR2 is SYGVKD in the germline V gene. There are 15 residues in the CDR3. The CDR3 nucleotides read TGTGCCATCAGCGAAGTTGGAGTCGGGAACACTGAAGCTTTCTTT. Translated, it gives CAISEVGVGNTEAFF.

This chain connects TRBV12-5 to TRBJ2-5, with 11 nucleotides matching TRBD1. The CDR3 is 16 amino acids. With V trimmed by 4 bases and J by 5 bases, 9 bases remained unmatched. Looked up from germline, CDR1 is LGHNT and CDR2 is FRNRAP. The CDR3 sequence: CASGSWTGGTGETQYF. In nucleotides, the CDR3 is TGTGCTAGTGGTTCATGGACAGGGGGCACAGGGGAGACCCAGTACTTC.

The rearrangement joins TRBV10-3 to TRBJ1-2; TRBD1 agrees at 10 bases. Germline CDR1 is ENHRY and CDR2 is SYGVKD. The length of the CDR3 is 15 residues. Unmatched junction bases numbered 8, after V lost 6 bases and J lost 4 bases. As DNA, the CDR3 is TGTGCCATCAGGACCGGGACAGGGGTGTTCTATGGCTACACCTTC. It translates to CAIRTGTGVFYGYTF.

This chain uses TRBV5-6 with TRBJ2-2; tentative D call: TRBD2 (6 bases). CDR3 length equals 16 residues. Per germline, CDR1 SGHDT and CDR2 YYEEEE. V lost 4 bases and J lost 7, with 20 bases in between. The CDR3 DNA reads TGTGCCAGCAGCCCAAAACCGGGACTCCCCTACGGGGAGCTGTTTTTT. Its protein product is CASSPKPGLPYGELFF.

The rearrangement joins TRBV5-6 to TRBJ1-1, with D unclear. This CDR3 region has 15 residues. V lost 2 bases and J 8 bases, leaving 19 bases between the germline ends. The germline CDR1 and CDR2 sequences are SGHDT and YYEEEE. The CDR3 is CASSFPSHTSGEAFF. The DNA of the CDR3 is TGTGCCAGCAGCTTCCCGAGCCACACGTCAGGCGAAGCTTTCTTT.

The chain employs TRBV27 and TRBJ1-6, with D unclear. V gave up 4 bases and J gave up 11 bases, with 24 bases separating them. Germline loops: CDR1 MNHEY, CDR2 SMNVEV (reference sequence). The CDR3 is made up of 17 amino acids. CDR3 amino acids: CASSYMARDLNRPPLHF. The CDR3 DNA reads TGTGCCAGCAGTTACATGGCGAGGGATCTGAATAGGCCACCCCTCCACTTT.

The CDR3 here is CASSQGDGGYTF. The CDR3 DNA reads TGTGCCAGCAGCCAGGGGGATGGTGGCTACACCTTC. The chain recombines TRBV28 with TRBJ1-2; 7 nucleotides line up with TRBD1. The CDR3 totals 12 residues. V was clipped by 6 bases and J by 7 bases; unmatched bases: 5. Germline CDR1 is MDHEN and CDR2 is SYDVKM.

V and J are TRBV28 and TRBJ1-2; possibly TRBD1 for D (5 bases). CDR3 size: 15 residues. Between the trimmed V and J ends, which lost 4 bases and 4 bases, there was a span of 16 bases. Germline V gives CDR1 MDHEN, CDR2 SYDVKM. In DNA form, the CDR3 reads TGTGCCAGCAGTTACCGGGGGGATCCTGCCTATGGCTACACCTTC. It encodes CASSYRGDPAYGYTF.

In this sample, this clone turned up once. The chain links TRBV5-4 to TRBJ1-2, with 10 bases that match TRBD1. Germline V CDR1 and CDR2: SGHNT, YYREEE (reference sequence). This CDR3 is built from 14 residues. With V trimmed by 9 bases and J by 5 bases, 10 bases remained unmatched. The CDR3 spells CATLTGGERYGYTF. CDR3 nucleotide sequence: TGTGCCACCTTGACAGGGGGCGAACGTTATGGCTACACCTTC.

The chain employs TRBV6-1 and TRBJ2-5, with 7 bases identical to TRBD1. CDR1 is MNHNS, CDR2 SASEGT, per germline. The trim removed 6 bases at V and 5 bases at J, leaving 9 bases unmatched. The CDR3 length is 14 residues. CDR3 DNA sequence: TGTGCCAGCAGGGTACAGGGGAAGGTGGAGACCCAGTACTTC. This sequence encodes CASRVQGKVETQYF.